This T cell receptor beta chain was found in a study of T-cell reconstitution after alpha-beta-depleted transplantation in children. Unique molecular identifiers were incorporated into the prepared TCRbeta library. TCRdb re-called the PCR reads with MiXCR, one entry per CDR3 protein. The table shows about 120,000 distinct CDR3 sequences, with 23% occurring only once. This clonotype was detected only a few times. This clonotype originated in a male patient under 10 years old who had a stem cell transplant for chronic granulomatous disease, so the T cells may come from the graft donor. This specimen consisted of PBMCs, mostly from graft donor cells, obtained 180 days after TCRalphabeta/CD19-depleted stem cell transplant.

The CDR3 sequence is CASTPSRAYGYTF. The DNA of the CDR3 is TGTGCCAGCACCCCCTCACGCGCCTATGGCTACACCTTC. The V call is TRBV12-3 or TRBV12-4, the J call TRBJ1-2, with D uncertain. CDR3 length: 13 residues. V lost 7 bases, J lost 4 bases, and 13 bases lay in between.